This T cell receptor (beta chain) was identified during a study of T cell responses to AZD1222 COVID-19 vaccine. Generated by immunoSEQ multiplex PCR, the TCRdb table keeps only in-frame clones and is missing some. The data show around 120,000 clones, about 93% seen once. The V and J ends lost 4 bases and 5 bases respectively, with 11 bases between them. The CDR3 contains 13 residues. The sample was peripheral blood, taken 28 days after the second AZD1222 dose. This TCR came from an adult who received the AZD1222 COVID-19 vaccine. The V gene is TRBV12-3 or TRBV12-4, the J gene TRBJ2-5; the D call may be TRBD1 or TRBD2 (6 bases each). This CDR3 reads CASSWGAGETQYF. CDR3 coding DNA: TGTGCCAGCAGTTGGGGGGCTGGGGAGACCCAGTACTTC.